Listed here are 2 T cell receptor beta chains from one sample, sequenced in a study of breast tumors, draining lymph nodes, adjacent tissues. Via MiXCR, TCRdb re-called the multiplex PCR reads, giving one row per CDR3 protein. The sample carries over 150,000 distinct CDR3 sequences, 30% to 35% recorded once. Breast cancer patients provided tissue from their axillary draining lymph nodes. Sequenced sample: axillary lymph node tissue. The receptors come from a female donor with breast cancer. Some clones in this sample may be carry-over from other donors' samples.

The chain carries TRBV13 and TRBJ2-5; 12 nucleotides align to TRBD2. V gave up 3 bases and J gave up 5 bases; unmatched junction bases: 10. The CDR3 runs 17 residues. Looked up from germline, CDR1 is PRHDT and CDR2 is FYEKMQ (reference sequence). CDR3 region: CASSFPETSGSIETQYF. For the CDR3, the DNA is TGTGCCAGCAGCTTCCCCGAGACTAGCGGGAGTATTGAGACCCAGTACTTC.

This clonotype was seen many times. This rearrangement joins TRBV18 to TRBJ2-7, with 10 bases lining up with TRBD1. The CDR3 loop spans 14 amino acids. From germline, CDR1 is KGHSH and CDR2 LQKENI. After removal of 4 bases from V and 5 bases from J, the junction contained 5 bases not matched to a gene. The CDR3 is CASSRTGQGHEQYF. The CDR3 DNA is TGTGCCAGCTCACGAACGGGACAGGGGCACGAGCAGTACTTC.